This T cell receptor (beta chain) comes out of a study of molecular identifiers for immune sequencing clone quantification. General study results and limits: Clonotypes topping 20 RNA copies carried over 99% of effector molecules but under 1% of naive ones. One cell's worth of spiked Jurkat TCR RNA was reportedly detectable among one million naive cells.

Using its own MiXCR run on the PCR reads, TCRdb lists one record per CDR3 protein. The sample carries 600,000 to 650,000 distinct CDR3 sequences, roughly 21% recorded once. Naive CD8 sequencing libraries were generated from roughly 20,000 to 1,000,000 sorted cells, with 10%, 30% or 50% RNA as input. Sorted naive CD8 T cells were those defined as CD8+CD4-CCR7+CD45RA+. As concerns this clonotype: What it recognizes is unknown.

CDR3 length equals 16 residues. Germline V lookup: CDR1 SGHTA, CDR2 FQGNSA. J was trimmed by 4 bases and V by 5 bases; bases with no gene match: 8. The receptor's source is a human donor in good health. Some libraries in this study had Jurkat cell RNA spiked in. The chain recombines TRBV7-2 with TRBJ2-2; 9 bases align to TRBD1. The sample taken for sequencing was naive CD8+ T cells from blood, with Jurkat cell RNA spiked in. The subset: FACS-sorted CD8+CD4-CCR7+CD45RA+ naive T cells. The CDR3 loop is CASSPRQGGTTGELFF. CDR3 in DNA: TGTGCCAGCAGCCCTAGACAGGGGGGGACCACCGGGGAGCTGTTTTTT.